This paragraph reports one T cell receptor beta chain. Many counts were recorded for this clonotype. Its antigen target is currently unknown. No much larger clone is present one base from it, and per-base qualities are unavailable. Patients chosen for sequencing had shown expansion of CD8+CD57+ cells by flow cytometry. Every patient had a diagnosis of severe acquired aplastic anemia based on International Study of Aplastic Anemia and Agranulocytosis and Camitta criteria. No therapy had been received by the patients at the time of blood sampling. In this study, sorted CD4+ and CD8+ T cells from the blood of healthy subjects and of severe aplastic anemia patients had their TCR repertoires deep-sequenced. In the USA, patient enrollment took place under clinicaltrials.gov protocols 00001620, 01623167, 00001397, 00071045, 00081523 and 00961064. Ficoll-Paque density gradient centrifugation was used to isolate peripheral blood mononuclear cells. Before DNA extraction, CD4+ and CD8+ T cells were sorted with FACS or magnetic beads.

A distance of 14 bases separates the germline ends of V and J, which lose 1 base and 4 bases respectively. The CDR3 spans 15 residues, from the cysteine through the phenylalanine. Just the 45-base CDR3 DNA is kept, in frame starting at base 1. From the germline V gene, CDR1 is KGHSY and CDR2 is FQNENV. Profiling of TCR beta VDJ combinations and CDR3 sequences used genomic DNA as the template. An Illumina HiSeq 2000 was the platform used for TCR repertoire sequencing. The study's processing was this. TRBV/TRBJ rearrangement plots, CDR3 size and DJ length profiles, and Simpson's diversity index were used to assess repertoires. The most abundant DNA sequence in the deep sequencing data was taken as the immunodominant clone. CDR3 amino acid sequences were checked for sharing across subjects and were also compared against the VDJdb database and published repertoires. TCRdb reworked the public reads: Q25 trimming with fastp, MiXCR clone assembly, productive beta chains retained. CDR3 protein sequences are deduplicated, and each keeps its most common genes and DNA. What appears here as the V and J calls and clone size reflects TCRdb's work, not the paper's. Counted in this sample were 190,000 or so distinct CDR3 sequences; around 48% of them appeared once. The ten largest account for roughly 2% of the sample.

This record comes from a study of CD8+CD57+ T cells in acquired aplastic anemia listed by TCRdb under 2018. Regarding the complete study: A mean of 3.2 ug of DNA, ranging from roughly 0.19 to 27.4 ug, was extracted from sorted CD4+ and CD8+ cells. CD8+CD57+ expansion was defined as frequency above the mean frequency observed in healthy subjects.

The full study reports these points: Although 25 to 30 CD8+ CDR3 sequences were shared by patients and controls, these sequences appeared highly expressed in patients and within the immunodominant clones of patients. No significant difference in CD8+ Simpson's diversity was found between patients and healthy controls (P=0.060).

The chain is encoded by TRBV16 joined to TRBJ2-7, with TRBD2 perhaps the D gene, on 6 matching bases. Source material: sorted CD4+, CD8+, or CD8+CD57+ T cells (not recorded which) from PBMCs. The receptor's source is a human donor with aplastic anemia. For the CDR3, the sequence is CASSQYGRNGYEQYF. The nucleotide sequence reads as follows: TGTGCCAGCAGCCAATATGGGAGGAATGGGTACGAGCAGTACTTC.